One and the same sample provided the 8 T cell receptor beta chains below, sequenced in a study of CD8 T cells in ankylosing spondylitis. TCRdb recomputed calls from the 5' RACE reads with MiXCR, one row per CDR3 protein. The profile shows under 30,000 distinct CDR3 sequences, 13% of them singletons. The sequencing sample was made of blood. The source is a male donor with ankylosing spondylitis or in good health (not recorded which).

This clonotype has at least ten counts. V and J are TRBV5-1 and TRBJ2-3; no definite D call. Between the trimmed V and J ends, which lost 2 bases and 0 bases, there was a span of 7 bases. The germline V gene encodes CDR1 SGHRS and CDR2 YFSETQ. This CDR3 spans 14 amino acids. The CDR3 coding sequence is TGCGCCAGCAGCTTTACGTCTAGCACAGATACGCAGTATTTT. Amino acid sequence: CASSFTSSTDTQYF.

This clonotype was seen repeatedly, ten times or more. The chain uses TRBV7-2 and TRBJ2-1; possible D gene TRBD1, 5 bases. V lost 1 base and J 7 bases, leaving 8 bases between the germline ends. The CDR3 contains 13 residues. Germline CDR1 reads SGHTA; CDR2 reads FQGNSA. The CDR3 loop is CASSLGGLNEQFF. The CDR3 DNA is TGTGCCAGCAGCTTAGGGGGCCTAAATGAGCAGTTCTTC.

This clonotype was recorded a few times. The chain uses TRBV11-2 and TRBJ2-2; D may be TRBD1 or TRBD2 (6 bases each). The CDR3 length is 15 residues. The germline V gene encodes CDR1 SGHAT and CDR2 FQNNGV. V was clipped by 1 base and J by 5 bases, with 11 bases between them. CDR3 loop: CASSLVGGLTGELFF. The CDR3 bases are TGTGCCAGCAGCTTAGTTGGGGGGCTAACCGGGGAGCTGTTTTTT.

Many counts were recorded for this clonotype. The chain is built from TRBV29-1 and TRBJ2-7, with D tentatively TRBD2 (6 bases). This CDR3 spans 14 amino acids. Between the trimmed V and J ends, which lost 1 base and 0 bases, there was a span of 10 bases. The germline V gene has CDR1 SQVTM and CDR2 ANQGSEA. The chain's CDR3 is CSVEVEGLSYEQYF. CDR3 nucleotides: TGCAGCGTTGAAGTGGAGGGACTCTCCTACGAGCAGTACTTC.

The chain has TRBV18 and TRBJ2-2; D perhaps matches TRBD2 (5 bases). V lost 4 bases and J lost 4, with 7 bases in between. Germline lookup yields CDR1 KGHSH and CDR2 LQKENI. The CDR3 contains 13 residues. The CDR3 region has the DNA TGTGCCAGCTCACGGGAGAGCACCGGGGAGCTGTTTTTT. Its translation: CASSRESTGELFF.

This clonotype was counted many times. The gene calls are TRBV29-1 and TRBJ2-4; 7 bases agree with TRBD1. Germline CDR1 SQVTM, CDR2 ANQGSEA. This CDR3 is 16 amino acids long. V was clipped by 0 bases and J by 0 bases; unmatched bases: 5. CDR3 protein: CSVEDQDRLAKNIQYF. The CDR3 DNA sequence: TGCAGCGTTGAAGATCAGGACAGGTTAGCCAAAAACATTCAGTACTTC.

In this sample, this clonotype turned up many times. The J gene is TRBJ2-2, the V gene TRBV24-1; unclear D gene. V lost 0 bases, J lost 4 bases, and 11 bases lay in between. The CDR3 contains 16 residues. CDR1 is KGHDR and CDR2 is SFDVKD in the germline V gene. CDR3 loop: CATSDLVYDATGELFF. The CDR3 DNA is TGTGCCACCAGTGATTTGGTGTACGACGCCACCGGGGAGCTGTTTTTT.

DNA for the CDR3: TGTGCCACCGTAGAACAGGGGACAGATACGCAGTATTTT. Its translation: CATVEQGTDTQYF. The gene calls are TRBV24-1 and TRBJ2-3, with 7 positions matching TRBD1. CDR1 is KGHDR and CDR2 is SFDVKD in the germline V gene. The length of the CDR3 is 13 residues. V lost 9 bases to trimming and J lost 3 bases; unmatched junction nucleotides: 5.